The clone carrying this TCR beta chain was detected ten times or more. Primed by a sample-barcoded 5' primer and a J-beta primer mix, a second PCR proceeded for roughly 7 to 12 cycles. Each sample yielded at least 3 million CDR3-containing paired-end reads. TCRdb reprocessed the 5' RACE reads with MiXCR, giving one entry per CDR3 protein. The sample lists 1.5 million to 2 million distinct CDR3 sequences, 28% seen once, with 6.5% to 8.5% in the top ten. This entry comes from a study of blood T cells in healthy people across ages. Caucasian individuals from Russia who were healthy and aged roughly 6 to 100 acted as donors. Germline V lookup: CDR1 SGHNT, CDR2 YYREEE (reference sequence). The ends were cut back, 4 bases at V and 3 bases at J, with 16 bases in the middle. This CDR3 has 15 amino acids.

What was sequenced was blood. This TCR was sampled from a woman aged 25 to 39 in good health. This chain uses TRBV5-4 with TRBJ2-5, with D possibly being TRBD1 or TRBD2 (6 bases each). The CDR3 DNA reads TGTGCCAGCAGCGTCGGGGGCAGGGCGGAAGAGACCCAGTACTTC. It is translated as CASSVGGRAEETQYF.